Following are 4 T cell receptor beta chains from one sample sequenced in a study of blood T cell repertoires in COVID-19. Clones were sequenced by immunoSEQ multiplex PCR, and TCRdb holds only the in-frame ones, with some missing. The repertoire has about 190,000 clones, less than 85% of them found once; the top ten carry about an eighth. The sequenced sample was peripheral blood. These receptor sequences come from a woman between 45 and 60 years old with acute or convalescent COVID-19.

Only a few counts were recorded for this clone. This chain links TRBV9 with TRBJ2-1; D may be TRBD2 (5 bases). The germline V gene has CDR1 SGDLS and CDR2 YYNGEE. V was cut by 0 bases and J by 5 bases, with 12 bases left in between. The CDR3 is 15 residues long. This chain's CDR3 is CASSVGPAGNNEQFF. Written as DNA, the CDR3 is TGTGCCAGCAGCGTAGGACCCGCCGGGAACAATGAGCAGTTCTTC. The full variable domain, with the rest looked up from reference TRBV9 and TRBJ2-1, is DSGVTQTPKHLITATGQRVTLRCSPRSGDLSVYWYQQSLDQGLQFLIQYYNGEERAKGNILERFSAQQFPDLHSELNLSSLELGDSALYFCASSVGPAGNNEQFFGPGTRLTVL.

Written as DNA, the CDR3 is TGTGCCAGCCAACCGTCCAGGGCAGGGGAGCTGTTTTTT. It is translated as CASQPSRAGELFF. The V gene is TRBV3-1 (or the pseudogene TRBV3-2), the J gene TRBJ2-2, with a weak D call TRBD1 (5 bases). V lost 8 bases and J lost 8, with 15 bases in between. Germline lookup yields CDR1 LGHDT and CDR2 YNNKEL (reference sequence). The CDR3 has 13 amino acids.

The chain joins TRBV6-5 to TRBJ2-7; weak D call: TRBD2 (6 bases). Trimming removed 0 bases at V and 0 bases at J, with 9 bases between. The germline gives CDR1 MNHEY, CDR2 SVGAGI. The length of the CDR3 is 15 residues. In DNA form, the CDR3 reads TGTGCCAGCAGTTACTCCGGGGGAAGCTCCTACGAGCAGTACTTC. Amino acid sequence: CASSYSGGSSYEQYF.

V and J are TRBV6-5 and TRBJ2-1; perhaps TRBD1 as D (6 bases). This CDR3 spans 15 amino acids. V was pared by 2 bases and J by 8 bases, with 16 bases between. Germline-derived CDR1 and CDR2 are MNHEY and SVGAGI. The CDR3 sequence is CASSYERTGSDEQFF. The CDR3 DNA reads as TGTGCCAGCAGTTACGAACGAACAGGGAGTGATGAGCAGTTCTTC.